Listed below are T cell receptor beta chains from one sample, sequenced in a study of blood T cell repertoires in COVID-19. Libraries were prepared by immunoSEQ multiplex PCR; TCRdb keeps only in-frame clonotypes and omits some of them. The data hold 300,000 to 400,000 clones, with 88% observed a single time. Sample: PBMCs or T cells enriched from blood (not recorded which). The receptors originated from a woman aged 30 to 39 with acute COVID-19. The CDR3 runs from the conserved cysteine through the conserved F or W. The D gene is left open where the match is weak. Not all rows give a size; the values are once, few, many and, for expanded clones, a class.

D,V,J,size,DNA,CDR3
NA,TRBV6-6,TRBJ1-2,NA,TGTGCCAGCAGTTACTCGGTACGAACAGATCTGGGTGGCTACACCTTC,CASSYSVRTDLGGYTF
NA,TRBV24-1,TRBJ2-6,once,TGTGCCACCAGTGACCTAAAGCAGGGTTCAGGGGCCAACGTCCTGACTTTT,CATSDLKQGSGANVLTF
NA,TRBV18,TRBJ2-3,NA,TGTGCCAGCTCACCACGAGGACAGCGCACAGATACGCAGTATTTT,CASSPRGQRTDTQYF
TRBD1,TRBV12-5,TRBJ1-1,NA,TGTGCTAGTGGTTTGGTACTTGGGACAGGGGCCCGGTCGAACACTGAAGCTTTCTTT,CASGLVLGTGARSNTEAFF
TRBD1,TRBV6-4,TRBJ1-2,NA,TGTGCCAGCAGTGCAGAGGGACAGGGGCTGCGCGGCTACACCTTC,CASSAEGQGLRGYTF
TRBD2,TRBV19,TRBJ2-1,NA,TGTGCCATCTCCCGGGGGGGGGACTACAATGAGCAGTTCTTC,CAISRGGDYNEQFF
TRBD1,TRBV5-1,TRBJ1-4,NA,TGCGCCAGCAGACTGGACAGGAACTATAATGAAAAACTGTTTTTT,CASRLDRNYNEKLFF
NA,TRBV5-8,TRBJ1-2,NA,TGTGCCAGCAGCTTTGTACTAGGTGGCTACACCTTC,CASSFVLGGYTF
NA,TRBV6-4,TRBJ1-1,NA,TGTGCCAGCAGTGATCAGGGGAACACTGAAGCTTTCTTT,CASSDQGNTEAFF
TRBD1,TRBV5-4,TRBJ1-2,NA,TGTGCCAGCAGCGCCTCAGGGGGCGCGGGCTATGGCTACACCTTC,CASSASGGAGYGYTF
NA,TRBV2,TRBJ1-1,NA,TGTGCCAGCAGCCCCAGGGTCGACACTGAAGCTTTCTTT,CASSPRVDTEAFF
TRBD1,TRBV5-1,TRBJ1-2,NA,TGCGCCAGCAGCTTGATCCAGGGGGCGAACTATGGCTACACCTTC,CASSLIQGANYGYTF
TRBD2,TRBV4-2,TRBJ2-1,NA,TGTGCCAGCAGCCAACTTAGCGGGGGCAAGTACAATGAGCAGTTCTTC,CASSQLSGGKYNEQFF
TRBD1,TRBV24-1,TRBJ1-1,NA,TGTGCCACCAGCCAGGGGGTTTTAACTGAAGCTTTCTTT,CATSQGVLTEAFF
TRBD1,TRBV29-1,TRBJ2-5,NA,TGCAGCGTTGACTTCCGGGGACAGGAGACCCAGTACTTC,CSVDFRGQETQYF
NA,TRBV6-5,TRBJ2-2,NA,TGTGCCAGCAGGCACTCAACAGGGTCCGGGGAGCTGTTTTTT,CASRHSTGSGELFF
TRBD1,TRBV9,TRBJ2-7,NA,TGTGCCAGTGGACAGGGGTTGGACTACGAGCAGTACTTC,CASGQGLDYEQYF
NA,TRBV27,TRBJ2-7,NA,TGTGCCAGCTCGCCCCGGGACTTCTCCTACGAGCAGTACTTC,CASSPRDFSYEQYF
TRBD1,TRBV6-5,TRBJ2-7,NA,TGTGCCAGCAGTAGGGACAGGGACTACGAGCAGTACTTC,CASSRDRDYEQYF
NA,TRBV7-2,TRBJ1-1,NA,TGTGCCAGCAGCTTTGGCAGGTTGAACACTGAAGCTTTCTTT,CASSFGRLNTEAFF
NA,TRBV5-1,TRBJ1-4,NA,TGCGCCAGCAGCCCGGACGGACTGGGAAATGAAAAACTGTTTTTT,CASSPDGLGNEKLFF
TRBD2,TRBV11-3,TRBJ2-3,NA,TGTGCCAGCAGCCACCTCCGAGCGGGAGCTAGCACAGATACGCAGTATTTT,CASSHLRAGASTDTQYF
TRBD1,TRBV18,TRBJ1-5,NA,TGTGCCAGCTCACCGACAGGGCTAACACAGCCCCAGCATTTT,CASSPTGLTQPQHF
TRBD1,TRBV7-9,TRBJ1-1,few,TGTGCCAGCAGCAGGGGGCGTAACAGTGAAGCTTTCTTT,CASSRGRNSEAFF
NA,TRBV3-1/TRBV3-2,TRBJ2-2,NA,TGTGCCAGCAGCCAAGAGCAGGGGTCGTACACCGGGGAGCTGTTTTTT,CASSQEQGSYTGELFF
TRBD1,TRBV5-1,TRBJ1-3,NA,TGCGCCAGCAGTACCGGGGACAGGGCTGGAAACACCATATATTTT,CASSTGDRAGNTIYF
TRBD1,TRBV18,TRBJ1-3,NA,TGTGCCAGCTCACTGTCCGCTAGAACAGGGGCCCTCCCGGCTGGAAACACCATATATTTT,CASSLSARTGALPAGNTIYF
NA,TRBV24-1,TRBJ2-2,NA,TGTGCCACCAGTGATTTGAGGGGAGGTCTCGGGGAGCTGTTTTTT,CATSDLRGGLGELFF
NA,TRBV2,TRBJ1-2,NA,TGTGCCAGCAGTGAAGACAGGACCAACTATGGCTACACCTTC,CASSEDRTNYGYTF
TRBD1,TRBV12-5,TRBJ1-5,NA,TGTGCTAGTGGTTCCTGGACAGGGCCTGCTCTTAATCAGCCCCAGCATTTT,CASGSWTGPALNQPQHF
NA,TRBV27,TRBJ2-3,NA,TGTGCCAGCAGTTTATTAACCGACACACCGTCATCAGATACGCAGTATTTT,CASSLLTDTPSSDTQYF
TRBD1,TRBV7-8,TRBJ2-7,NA,TGTGCCAGCAGCGAGGGACAGGGGGACCCTCGAGAGCAGTACTTC,CASSEGQGDPREQYF
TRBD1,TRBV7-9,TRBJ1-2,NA,TGTGCCAGCAGCGGCAGGGGGTTTGAAGGCTACACCTTC,CASSGRGFEGYTF
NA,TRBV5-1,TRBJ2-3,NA,TGCGCCAGCAGCCAACAGGGAACGCAGTATTTT,CASSQQGTQYF
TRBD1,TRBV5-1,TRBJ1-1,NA,TGCGCCAGCAGCCTGGACAGGTTCACCTATATGAACACTGAAGCTTTCTTT,CASSLDRFTYMNTEAFF
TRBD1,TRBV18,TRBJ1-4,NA,TGTGCCAGCTCATCGAGACAGGGAACTAATGAAAAACTGTTTTTT,CASSSRQGTNEKLFF
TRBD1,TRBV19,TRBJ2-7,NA,TGTGCCAGTAGCCTGAATGACAGGGCCTACGAGCAGTACTTC,CASSLNDRAYEQYF
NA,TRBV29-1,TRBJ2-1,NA,TGCAGCGTCTCCGGACAGAGCTCCTACAATGAGCAGTTCTTC,CSVSGQSSYNEQFF
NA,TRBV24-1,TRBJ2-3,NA,TGTGCCACCGAACACCAAAGCTTACCGGGACAGCAGTATTTT,CATEHQSLPGQQYF
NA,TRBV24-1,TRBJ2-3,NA,TGTGCCACCAGTGATCGGACCGGAGGTACAGATACGCAGTATTTT,CATSDRTGGTDTQYF
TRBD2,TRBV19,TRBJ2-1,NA,TGTGCCAGTAGTTTTGGTCAAGCGGGGGTCTACAATGAGCAGTTCTTC,CASSFGQAGVYNEQFF
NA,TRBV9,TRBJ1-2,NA,TGTGCCAGCAGCGTAGGTATTAACAGCAACTATGGCTACACCTTC,CASSVGINSNYGYTF
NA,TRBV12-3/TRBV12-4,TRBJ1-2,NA,TGTGCCAGCAGTCGCCGGGACAACCGGGGCTACACCTTC,CASSRRDNRGYTF
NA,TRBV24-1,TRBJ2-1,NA,TGTGCCACCAGTGCCCCAGGGTCCAATGAGCAGTTCTTC,CATSAPGSNEQFF
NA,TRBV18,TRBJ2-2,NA,TGTGCCAGCTCACCACAGGCGGGGTCTAACACCGGGGAGCTGTTTTTT,CASSPQAGSNTGELFF
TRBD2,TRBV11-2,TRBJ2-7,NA,TGTGCCAGCAGCTTAGAGGCGGGGGTATCCTACGAGCAGTACTTC,CASSLEAGVSYEQYF
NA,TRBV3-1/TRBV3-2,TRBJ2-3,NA,TGTGCCAGCAGCCAAGTTGGCAGGGGCTCCATCACAGATACGCAGTATTTT,CASSQVGRGSITDTQYF
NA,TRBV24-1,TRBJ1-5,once,TGTGCCACCAGTGATCCCCGACAGGGCAATCAGCCCCAGCATTTT,CATSDPRQGNQPQHF
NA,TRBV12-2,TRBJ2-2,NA,TGTGCAAGTCGCTTAGTCCCTAGCGGATCCACCAACACCGGGGAGCTGTTTTTT,CASRLVPSGSTNTGELFF
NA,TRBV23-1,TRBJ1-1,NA,TGCGCCAGCAGTCAATCGGAGACTGAAGCTTTCTTT,CASSQSETEAFF